The 6 T cell receptor beta chains below all came from one sample that was sequenced in a study of blood T cell repertoires in COVID-19. Only in-frame clones appear in the TCRdb table, and some are missing; sequencing was by immunoSEQ multiplex PCR. The data show about 110,000 clones, 65% to 90% seen once. The sample consisted of peripheral blood. The receptors shown here come from a man over 45 with acute or convalescent COVID-19.

This clone has only one observation. As DNA, the CDR3 is TGTGCCATCAGTGAGTCTCTAGGGGCGCGAGGCTATGGCTACACCTTC. This encodes CAISESLGARGYGYTF. This rearrangement joins TRBV10-3 to TRBJ1-2, with a weak D call TRBD1 (5 bases). V lost 0 bases and J 4 bases, leaving 15 bases between the germline ends. CDR1 and CDR2 (germline): ENHRY, SYGVKD. The CDR3 sequence is 16 residues long.

J is TRBJ2-3 and V is TRBV19; 7 nucleotides align to TRBD1. The V gene end was trimmed by 5 bases and the J gene end by 0 bases; junction bases not matched to a gene: 5. Germline V gene lookup returns CDR1 LNHDA and CDR2 SQIVND (reference sequence). The length of the CDR3 is 15 residues. The CDR3, as DNA: TGTGCCAGTAGTGACAGGGCCCGCAGCACAGATACGCAGTATTTT. This gives the protein CASSDRARSTDTQYF.

This rearrangement joins TRBV28 to TRBJ1-6, with 7 bases identical to TRBD1. V was pared by 0 bases and J by 9 bases, with 2 bases of the junction left unmatched. The CDR3 is made up of 14 amino acids. CDR1 is MDHEN and CDR2 is SYDVKM in the germline V gene. CDR3 sequence: CASSLWDRRSPLHF. DNA of the CDR3: TGTGCCAGCAGTTTATGGGACAGGCGTTCACCCCTCCACTTT.

J is TRBJ1-2 and V is TRBV18; a weak D match, TRBD1 (5 bases). V lost 0 bases to trimming and J lost 2 bases, with 10 bases between them. Germline V gives CDR1 KGHSH, CDR2 LQKENI. The CDR3 length is 15 residues. The CDR3 DNA is TGTGCCAGCTCACCACCGAACAGGAGAAACTATGGCTACACCTTC. This translates into CASSPPNRRNYGYTF.

This rearrangement joins TRBV11-3 to TRBJ2-7; D is possibly TRBD2 (7 bases). Germline loops: CDR1 SGHNT, CDR2 YENEEA. Trimming cost V 2 bases and J 6 bases, with 14 bases left between them. CDR3 length: 14 residues. The CDR3 is CASSLLGGGGEQYF. CDR3 nucleotide sequence: TGTGCCAGCAGCTTACTAGGGGGGGGTGGCGAGCAGTACTTC.

The rearrangement links TRBV12-3 or TRBV12-4 to TRBJ2-5; TRBD2 is a possible D gene (6 bases). The CDR3 spans 13 residues. V gave up 6 bases and J gave up 3 bases, with 11 bases separating them. CDR3 region: CASRTEGKETQYF. CDR3 DNA sequence: TGTGCCAGCAGAACGGAGGGAAAAGAGACCCAGTACTTC.